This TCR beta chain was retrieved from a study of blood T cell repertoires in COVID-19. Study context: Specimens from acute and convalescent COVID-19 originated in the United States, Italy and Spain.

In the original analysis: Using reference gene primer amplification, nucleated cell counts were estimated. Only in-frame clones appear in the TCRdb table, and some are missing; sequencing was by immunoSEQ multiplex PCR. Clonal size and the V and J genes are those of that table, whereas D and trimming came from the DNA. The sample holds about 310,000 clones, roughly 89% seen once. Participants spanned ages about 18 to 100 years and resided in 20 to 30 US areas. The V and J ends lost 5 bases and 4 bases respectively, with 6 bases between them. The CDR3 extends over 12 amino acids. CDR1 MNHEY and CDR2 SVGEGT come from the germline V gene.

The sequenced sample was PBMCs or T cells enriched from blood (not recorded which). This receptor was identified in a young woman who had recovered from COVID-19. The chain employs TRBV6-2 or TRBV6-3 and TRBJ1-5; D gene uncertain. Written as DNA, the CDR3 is TGTGCCAGCAGTCCCCGTAATCAGCCCCAGCATTTT. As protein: CASSPRNQPQHF.